These 27 T cell receptor beta chains were sequenced from one sample in a study of blood T cell repertoires in COVID-19 (dated by TCRdb to 2018 to 2020). Library generation was performed with the immunoSEQ multiplex PCR assay. TCRdb took over this immuneACCESS table, retaining in-frame rearrangements with V and J assigned. Such tables are incomplete; in checked studies, under half of the missing clones stem from an unresolved V gene, and the remainder is unexplained. For this sample the table gives 250,000 or so clones, of which 84% were detected only once. The top ten hold 3.5% to 5% of the sample. Sequenced input: peripheral blood. The receptors originated from a man in his sixties with acute or convalescent COVID-19.

The chain uses TRBV19 and TRBJ1-3; no clear D. The V gene's germline CDR1 is LNHDA and CDR2 SQIVND (reference sequence). V gave up 8 bases and J gave up 0 bases, with 14 bases separating them. The CDR3 is 15 amino acids. CDR3 region: CASARIPGSGNTIYF. The CDR3 DNA reads as TGTGCCAGTGCGAGGATACCGGGCTCTGGAAACACCATATATTTT.

This clone appeared once. The rearrangement uses TRBV7-3 and TRBJ2-7, with D possibly TRBD2 on 5 matching bases. V was clipped by 1 base and J by 3 bases, with 10 bases between them. This CDR3 contains 14 residues. Germline CDR1 SGHTA, CDR2 FQGTGA. The CDR3 protein is CASSLRETGYEQYF. CDR3 nucleotides: TGTGCCAGCAGCTTAAGGGAGACGGGCTACGAGCAGTACTTC.

The chain employs TRBV18 and TRBJ1-1; perhaps TRBD1 as D (6 bases). Deletions cut 6 bases from V and 8 bases from J, with 16 bases between. The germline gives CDR1 KGHSH, CDR2 LQKENI. The CDR3 covers 13 residues. The CDR3: CASSPWTALEAFF. The CDR3 coding sequence is TGTGCCAGCTCTCCTTGGACAGCCTTGGAAGCTTTCTTT.

This clone was detected only once. This rearrangement joins TRBV28 to TRBJ2-1; 7 positions agree with TRBD2. J was trimmed by 8 bases and V by 4 bases; bases with no gene match: 11. CDR1 is MDHEN and CDR2 is SYDVKM in the germline V gene. The CDR3 covers 15 residues. This CDR3 is CASSSGLRGRDEQFF. In nucleotides, the CDR3 is TGTGCCAGCAGTTCGGGACTTCGGGGGAGGGATGAGCAGTTCTTC.

The rearrangement links TRBV4-3 to TRBJ2-2; a possible D gene is TRBD1 (6 bases). V was shortened by 2 bases and J by 4 bases, with 17 bases between the two germline ends. Germline CDR1 and CDR2: LGHNA and YSLEER. The CDR3 is 17 residues long. CDR3 coding DNA: TGCGCCAGCAGCCAAACTTTGACAGGAACAACCACCGGGGAGCTGTTTTTT. Residues: CASSQTLTGTTTGELFF.

The chain joins TRBV6-5 to TRBJ2-1; no clear D gene. V shed 8 bases and J shed 9 bases, with 11 bases lying between them. The CDR3 covers 11 residues. Germline lookup yields CDR1 MNHEY and CDR2 SVGAGI. Written as DNA, the CDR3 is TGTGCCAGCTCGTCGCTAGGTGAGCAGTTCTTC. Its protein product is CASSSLGEQFF.

The chain joins TRBV29-1 to TRBJ1-1; D is undetermined. Germline values: CDR1 SQVTM, CDR2 ANQGSEA. The CDR3 runs 12 residues. Trimming took off 5 bases at V and 1 base at J, with 8 bases between the two ends. CDR3 nucleotides: TGCAGCGTTAGATCAGGGAACACTGAAGCTTTCTTT. Amino acids: CSVRSGNTEAFF.

This clone was observed a handful of times. The chain employs TRBV10-1 and TRBJ2-2; D not resolved. Germline values: CDR1 WNHNN, CDR2 SYGVQD (reference sequence). The V end lost 4 bases, the J end lost 0 bases, and 15 bases lay between the germline ends. The CDR3 is 17 residues long. CDR3 DNA: TGCGCCAGCAGTGTGGTACGAGCTTACGCGAACACCGGGGAGCTGTTTTTT. This gives the protein CASSVVRAYANTGELFF.

The V call is TRBV6-5, the J call TRBJ2-1; 11 nucleotides line up with TRBD2. In germline, CDR1 is MNHEY, CDR2 SVGAGI. V shed 6 bases and J 5 bases; nucleotides not matched to a gene: 3. The CDR3 covers 14 residues. The CDR3 here is CASRVAGGDNEQFF. For the CDR3, the DNA is TGTGCCAGCAGGGTAGCGGGGGGGGACAATGAGCAGTTCTTC.

This sequence joins TRBV4-1 and TRBJ2-1, with D unclear. Trimming took 0 bases from V and 0 from J, leaving 9 bases between them. In germline, CDR1 is MGHRA, CDR2 YSYEKL. The CDR3 has 16 amino acids. CDR3 bases: TGCGCCAGCAGCCAAGAACCGGCTAGCTCCTACAATGAGCAGTTCTTC. This gives the protein CASSQEPASSYNEQFF.

The chain recombines TRBV11-3 with TRBJ2-1, with D maybe TRBD1 (5 bases). Germline-derived CDR1 and CDR2 are SGHNT and YENEEA. The CDR3 totals 14 residues. V lost 7 bases and J lost 5, with 15 bases in between. CDR3 loop: CASIQQVTHNEQFF. In nucleotides, the CDR3 is TGTGCCAGCATCCAACAGGTTACTCACAATGAGCAGTTCTTC.

This chain links TRBV5-1 with TRBJ2-3, with TRBD1 matching over 7 bases. V shed 7 bases and J 2 bases; nucleotides not matched to a gene: 10. Germline lookup yields CDR1 SGHRS and CDR2 YFSETQ. The CDR3 loop spans 15 amino acids. CDR3 amino acids: CASALEGQNTDTQYF. CDR3 sequence (DNA): TGCGCCAGCGCACTCGAGGGACAGAACACAGATACGCAGTATTTT.

This sequence joins TRBV10-3 and TRBJ2-7, with 7 bases lining up with TRBD1. This CDR3 region has 14 residues. CDR1 and CDR2 from the germline V gene are ENHRY and SYGVKD. V dropped 6 bases and J dropped 3; count of bases not matched to a gene: 8. The CDR3: CAISPGTVSYEQYF. In nucleotides, the CDR3 is TGTGCCATCAGCCCCGGGACAGTTAGCTACGAGCAGTACTTC.

The rearrangement uses TRBV9 and TRBJ1-1; no definite D call. CDR3 length equals 13 residues. Germline V CDR1 and CDR2: SGDLS, YYNGEE. The V end was cut by 3 bases, the J end by 6 bases, with 12 bases between. The CDR3 coding sequence is TGTGCCAGCAGCGCGGCAGGTGGGTCTGAAGCTTTCTTT. Protein: CASSAAGGSEAFF.

The chain has TRBV7-2 and TRBJ1-2; D is perhaps TRBD1 (6 bases). Between the trimmed V and J ends, which lost 4 bases and 4 bases, there was a span of 19 bases. The CDR3 has 16 amino acids. The germline V gene encodes CDR1 SGHTA and CDR2 FQGNSA. DNA for the CDR3: TGTGCCAGCAGCTCCTTCGGGACACGGGGTGGCTATGGCTACACCTTC. Translated, it gives CASSSFGTRGGYGYTF.

The chain has TRBV18 and TRBJ1-1; the match to TRBD1 covers 7 bases. The CDR3 has 14 residues. J lost 7 bases, V lost 5 bases, and 10 bases had no gene match. CDR1 KGHSH and CDR2 LQKENI come from the germline V gene. CDR3: CASSTGTAVYEAFF. Here the CDR3 DNA reads TGTGCCAGCTCAACAGGGACAGCGGTCTATGAAGCTTTCTTT.

This clone was counted a single time. The gene calls are TRBV10-3 and TRBJ1-4; D gene uncertain. Trimming removed 3 bases from V and 5 bases from J, with 10 bases in between. CDR3 length equals 14 residues. The germline gives CDR1 ENHRY, CDR2 SYGVKD. Written as DNA, the CDR3 is TGTGCCATCAGTGATCGAGACAAGAATGAAAAACTGTTTTTT. This translates into CAISDRDKNEKLFF.

V and J are TRBV3-1 (or the pseudogene TRBV3-2) and TRBJ2-7, with D possibly matching TRBD1 (6 bases). This CDR3 is built from 15 residues. CDR1 and CDR2 from the germline V gene are LGHDT and YNNKEL (reference sequence). The germline V and J ends were trimmed by 1 base and 6 bases, with 16 bases remaining between them. DNA for the CDR3: TGTGCCAGCAGCCAAGGTGGGACACCGTTAGCCGAGCAGTACTTC. Translating it yields CASSQGGTPLAEQYF.

CDR3 protein: CASSGTGFLGYTF. CDR3 coding DNA: TGCGCCAGCAGCGGAACAGGTTTTCTGGGCTACACCTTC. This chain links TRBV5-1 with TRBJ1-2; tentative D call: TRBD1 (5 bases). The germline gives CDR1 SGHRS, CDR2 YFSETQ. V lost 4 bases and J lost 8, with 15 bases in between. The CDR3 runs 13 residues.

This chain joins TRBV7-8 and TRBJ2-7; D gene unclear. Trimming took off 5 bases at V and 0 bases at J, with 8 bases between the two ends. The V gene's germline CDR1 is SGHVS and CDR2 FQNEAQ. The length of the CDR3 is 13 residues. The CDR3 reads CASSADSSYEQYF. CDR3 DNA: TGTGCCAGCAGCGCCGACTCCTCCTACGAGCAGTACTTC.

The chain employs TRBV7-2 and TRBJ2-7, with 7 bases aligning to TRBD2. CDR3 size: 13 residues. The germline V gene encodes CDR1 SGHTA and CDR2 FQGNSA. Germline trimming cut 9 bases from V and 1 base from J; bases unmatched to any gene: 6. CDR3 in DNA: TGTGCCAGTCGACTAGCAGTATCCTACGAGCAGTACTTC. Translating gives CASRLAVSYEQYF.

V usage is TRBV9 and J usage is TRBJ2-1; 12 bases are a match to TRBD2. J was trimmed by 6 bases and V by 4 bases; bases with no gene match: 5. The germline V gene has CDR1 SGDLS and CDR2 YYNGEE. The CDR3 has 15 amino acids. The CDR3 reads CASSQTSGSFNEQFF. In DNA, the CDR3 is TGTGCCAGCAGCCAGACTAGCGGGAGTTTCAATGAGCAGTTCTTC.

The chain combines TRBV7-6 with TRBJ2-5, with D unresolved. Germline V gene lookup returns CDR1 SGHVS and CDR2 FNYEAQ. This CDR3 has 12 amino acids. V lost 5 bases and J lost 0, with 4 bases in between. Written as DNA, the CDR3 is TGTGCCAGCAGCCCAAACCAAGAGACCCAGTACTTC. Protein sequence: CASSPNQETQYF.

The chain combines TRBV13 with TRBJ1-1; 7 positions agree with TRBD1. CDR1 is PRHDT and CDR2 is FYEKMQ in the germline V gene (reference sequence). J was trimmed by 5 bases and V by 5 bases; bases with no gene match: 8. This CDR3 has 14 residues. The CDR3 sequence: CASSPIRGRTEAFF. In DNA, the CDR3 is TGTGCCAGCAGCCCTATTAGGGGGCGGACTGAAGCTTTCTTT.

The genes are TRBV2 and TRBJ1-5; 9 nucleotides align to TRBD1. There are 14 residues in the CDR3. Germline CDR1 SNHLY, CDR2 FYNNEI. V shed 5 bases, J shed 6 bases, and the junction held 5 bases outside the gene matches. The CDR3 bases are TGTGCCAGCAGTACAGGGGGCGCAGGTCAGCCCCAGCATTTT. It yields the protein CASSTGGAGQPQHF.

The chain is built from TRBV5-8 and TRBJ1-3; perhaps TRBD1 as D (5 bases). The V gene's germline CDR1 is SGHTS and CDR2 YDEGEE. The CDR3 covers 15 residues. V gave up 0 bases and J gave up 2 bases, with 9 bases separating them. CDR3 protein: CASSLVGGTGNTIYF. In nucleotides, the CDR3 is TGTGCCAGCAGCTTGGTCGGGGGGACTGGAAACACCATATATTTT.

The rearrangement uses TRBV6-4 and TRBJ2-7, with 8 bases that match TRBD1. CDR1 is MRHNA, CDR2 SNTAGT, per germline. There are 13 residues in the CDR3. V was pared by 5 bases and J by 9 bases, with 9 bases of the junction left unmatched. The CDR3 loop reads CASSTGTGDLQYF. The CDR3 DNA reads TGTGCCAGCAGTACCGGGACAGGCGACTTGCAGTACTTC.